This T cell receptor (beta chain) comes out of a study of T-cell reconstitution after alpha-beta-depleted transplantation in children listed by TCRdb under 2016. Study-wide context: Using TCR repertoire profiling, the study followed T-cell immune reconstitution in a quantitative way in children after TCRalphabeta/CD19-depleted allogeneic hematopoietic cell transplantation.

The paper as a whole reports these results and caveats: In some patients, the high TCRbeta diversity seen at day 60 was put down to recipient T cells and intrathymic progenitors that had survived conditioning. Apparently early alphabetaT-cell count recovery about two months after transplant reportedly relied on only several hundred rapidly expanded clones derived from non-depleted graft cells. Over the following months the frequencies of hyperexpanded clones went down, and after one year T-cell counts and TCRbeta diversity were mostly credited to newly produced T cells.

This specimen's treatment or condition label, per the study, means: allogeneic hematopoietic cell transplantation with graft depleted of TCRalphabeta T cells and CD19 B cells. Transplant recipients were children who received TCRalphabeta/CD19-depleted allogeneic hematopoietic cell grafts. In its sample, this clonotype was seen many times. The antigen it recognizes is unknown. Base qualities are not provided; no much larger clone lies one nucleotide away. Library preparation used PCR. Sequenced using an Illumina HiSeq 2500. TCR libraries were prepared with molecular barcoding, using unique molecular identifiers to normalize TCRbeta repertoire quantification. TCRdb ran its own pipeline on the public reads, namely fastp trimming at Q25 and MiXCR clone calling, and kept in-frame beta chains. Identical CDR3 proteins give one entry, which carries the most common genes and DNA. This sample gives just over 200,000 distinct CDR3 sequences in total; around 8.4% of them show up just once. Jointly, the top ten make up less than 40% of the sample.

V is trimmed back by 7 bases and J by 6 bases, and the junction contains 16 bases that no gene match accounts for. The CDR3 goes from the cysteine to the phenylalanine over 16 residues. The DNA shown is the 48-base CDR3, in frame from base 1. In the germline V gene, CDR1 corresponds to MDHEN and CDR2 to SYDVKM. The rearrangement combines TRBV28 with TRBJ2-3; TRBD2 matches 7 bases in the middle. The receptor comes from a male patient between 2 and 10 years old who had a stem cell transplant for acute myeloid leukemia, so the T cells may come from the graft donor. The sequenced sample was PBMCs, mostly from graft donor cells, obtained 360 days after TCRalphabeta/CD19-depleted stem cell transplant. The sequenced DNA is TGTGCCAGCACCTATGGTCCTAGCGGAGGGTGGGATACGCAGTATTTT. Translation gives CASTYGPSGGWDTQYF.